This TCR beta chain was recorded in a study of control samples from healthy donors and cancer patients. Generated by immunoSEQ multiplex PCR, the TCRdb table keeps only in-frame clones and is missing some. The sample yields around 100,000 clones, around 88% seen once. V dropped 9 bases and J dropped 4; count of bases not matched to a gene: 7. This CDR3 contains 16 residues. Per germline, CDR1 SGHNT and CDR2 YENEEA. The sequencing input was PBMCs. The sequence was collected from a man in his 60s with lung cancer. The chain recombines TRBV11-3 with TRBJ2-1; 15 nucleotides line up with TRBD2. CDR3 DNA: TGTGCCAGTAGGGGACTAGCGGGGGGATCGTACAATGAGCAGTTCTTC. This gives the protein CASRGLAGGSYNEQFF.